Listed below are T cell receptor beta chains from one sample, sequenced in a study of blood T cell repertoires in COVID-19. Profiled with immunoSEQ multiplex PCR; TCRdb holds only in-frame clones, not every one. Among some 95,000 clones, more than 70% were seen once, and the ten largest hold around 22%. Sequenced material: peripheral blood. Receptor source: a man between 65 and 85 years old with acute or convalescent COVID-19. Both conserved end residues are part of each CDR3. D genes are given only for firm matches.

v_gene	d_gene	j_gene	CDR3aa
TRBV10-3	NA	TRBJ1-6	CAISESLGAVLHF
TRBV20-1	NA	TRBJ1-2	CSASSGSAAGNYGYTF
TRBV5-8	NA	TRBJ1-4	CASSLYAQAGHEKLFF
TRBV19	NA	TRBJ2-3	CASSSYRGGTDTQYF
TRBV30	TRBD1	TRBJ2-4	CAWSEGQGTRGGIQYF
TRBV7-3	NA	TRBJ2-2	CASSPRTGELFF
TRBV3-1/TRBV3-2	TRBD2	TRBJ2-5	CASSPGGGGRARETQYF
TRBV19	NA	TRBJ1-1	CASSAVDSLNTEAFF
TRBV4-1	NA	TRBJ1-5	CASSQGGRDQPQHF
TRBV11-3	TRBD2	TRBJ2-5	CASSSRLAGGQETQYF